These T cell receptor beta chains were read from a single sample in a study of blood T cells in healthy people across ages. Using its own MiXCR run on the 5' RACE reads, TCRdb lists one record per CDR3 protein. This table holds approximately 820,000 distinct CDR3 sequences, around 42% found once. Sequences were obtained from blood. Receptor source: a man aged 60-69 years in good health. Both conserved end residues are trimmed from each CDR3. The order of the fields is V gene, D gene, clone size, CDR3 protein. D genes are given only for firm matches. A clone size is listed for some rows: how often the clone was seen (once, few, many), or a class if it is expanded.

TRBV28	TRBD1	few	ASSWTGKTGELF
TRBV7-2	TRBD1	.	ASSFQGAVSPLH
TRBV6-5	TRBD1	.	ASRRQGDDEQY
TRBV6-5	TRBD2	.	ASGYQPGLAGGRTGELF
TRBV5-1	.	.	ASSLSRGPNTGELF
TRBV28	.	.	ASSSPPMAYGYT
TRBV27	.	few	ASSLSRAATDTQY
TRBV11-2	TRBD1	few	ASSLGTGRSYEQY
TRBV6-5	.	.	ASSYRGGGGQPQH
TRBV28	TRBD1	.	ATQGTGTVNSPLH
TRBV6-2/TRBV6-3	.	.	ASSKSGHLEPQH
TRBV20-1	.	.	SARAGGPYNEQF
TRBV14	TRBD1	many	ASSPLIEGARTGNEQF
TRBV18	TRBD2	.	ASSGLAEYNEQF
TRBV27	.	.	ASSPGTTLAEQY
TRBV4-3	.	.	ASSLQMTEAYEQY
TRBV29-1	.	few	SADIGTDTQY
TRBV24-1	.	.	ATTGTPNTGELF
TRBV6-1	.	.	ASSDRGTVEPLMSYT
TRBV20-1	.	few	SARDRSVMRYEQF
TRBV7-2	TRBD1	.	ASSTGQGVEEQY
TRBV7-2	.	many	ASSHRRVLSYNEQF
TRBV6-9	.	.	ASSCPGGGRRSGANVLT
TRBV5-6	TRBD1	few	ASSFGQGASANEKLF
TRBV20-1	TRBD1	.	SARSSRGPGNQPQH
TRBV6-1	TRBD1	.	ASSNRGQGFYNEQF
TRBV20-1	TRBD2	.	SASPGLEEAQY
TRBV4-3	.	.	ASSQDPPIHRATDTQY
TRBV6-5	TRBD1	.	ASSTRQGGARTEAF
TRBV7-9	TRBD2	.	ASSLWTSGGEYNEQF
TRBV24-1	TRBD2	.	TTSRTSGGLLDEQF
TRBV20-1	TRBD2	few	SATLAGARHEQF
TRBV5-1	TRBD2	.	ASSSGTSGGANNEQY
TRBV6-4	.	.	VSSALGQETQY
TRBV9	TRBD1	.	ASSVAGQVVPNEQF
TRBV2	.	.	ASSPGQGYSGELF
TRBV11-2	.	many	ASSISQGSLYEQY
TRBV15	TRBD2	.	ATSSGTSGEETQY
TRBV6-2/TRBV6-3	TRBD1	.	ASGPLATGLYEQY
TRBV30	TRBD1	.	AWTQQRDSGEQY
TRBV11-2	.	few	ASTQDRNNEQF
TRBV5-4	.	.	ASSSPGTHSYEQY
TRBV6-5	TRBD1	many	ASRTGDSYEQY
TRBV6-2/TRBV6-3	.	.	ASRHLGGQVNEQF
TRBV6-5	.	.	ASSQREVPEAF
TRBV11-3	TRBD1	.	ASSAVRQGLYEQY
TRBV20-1	TRBD2	.	SARRTSGGLSSYNEQF
TRBV7-9	TRBD2	few	ASSFGTSGNNEQF
TRBV4-1	.	few	ASSQDIGWSGLAKNIQY
TRBV7-2	.	few	ASSQRVLWSYGYT
TRBV3-1	TRBD1	.	ASSPTGENLLYNEQY
TRBV10-3	TRBD1	.	ATKGQGGSETQY
TRBV12-3/TRBV12-4	.	.	ASSFSGAFGYT
TRBV5-1	.	few	ASSIRDNPYEQY
TRBV3-1	.	many	ASRGVGSNIQY
TRBV7-9	.	once	ASSRGISGEQF
TRBV6-6	TRBD1	.	ASSYTPDRPGSYEQY
TRBV29-1	.	.	SALLATYEQY
TRBV20-1	TRBD2	.	SARAFQRLAGGWYNEQF
TRBV7-2	.	.	ASSFGYRTYEQY